The 4 T cell receptor beta chains below were found in one sample sequenced in a study of beta chain features in type 1 diabetes. The entirety of the isolated RNA underwent reverse transcription, so expressed TCRB transcripts were sequenced. The protocol was immunoSEQ multiplex PCR, while the TCRdb copy is restricted to in-frame clones and leaves out a portion. The repertoire consists of fewer than 350,000 clones, with about 18% occurring once and the leading ten covering around 0.044%. The source material was naive CD4+ T cells from blood. All receptors derive from a woman aged 18 to 35 in good health.

This clone was counted only a few times. The J gene is TRBJ1-2, the V gene TRBV6-1; 8 nucleotides line up with TRBD1. V was pared by 6 bases and J by 6 bases, with 6 bases of the junction left unmatched. Germline CDR1 and CDR2: MNHNS and SASEGT. The CDR3 is 13 residues long. Written as DNA, the CDR3 is TGTGCCAGCAGAGTACAGGGGGGAAATGGCTACACCTTC. This translates into CASRVQGGNGYTF.

This clone was detected a few times. V is TRBV4-2 and J is TRBJ1-2, with 9 bases fitting TRBD1. There are 16 residues in the CDR3. V dropped 1 base and J dropped 6; count of bases not matched to a gene: 9. CDR1 is LGHNA and CDR2 is YNFKEQ in the germline V gene. CDR3 protein: CASSQVSGQGTHGYTF. The DNA of the CDR3 is TGTGCCAGCAGCCAAGTGTCGGGACAGGGTACGCATGGCTACACCTTC.

DNA of the CDR3: TGTGCCAGCAGCTTGGACAGAGGAGCTTTCTTT. Amino acids: CASSLDRGAFF. The V gene is TRBV11-2, the J gene TRBJ1-1, with D possibly TRBD1 on 6 matching bases. With 3 bases removed from V and 10 bases from J, the gap between germline ends came to 9 bases. From germline, CDR1 is SGHAT and CDR2 FQNNGV. This CDR3 region has 11 residues.

This clone was observed a few times. The chain has TRBV15 and TRBJ1-1; D call uncertain. CDR3 length: 12 residues. V lost 5 bases and J lost 1, with 5 bases in between. Germline CDR1 is LNHNV and CDR2 is YYDKDF (reference sequence). CDR3 residues: CATSPGNTEAFF. CDR3 bases: TGTGCCACCAGCCCAGGGAACACTGAAGCTTTCTTT.